The entry that follows covers one T cell receptor (beta chain) sequence. Its antigen is unidentified. The CDR3 end falls 3 residues outside the read, so it is completed with the germline J gene. The data originate from a study of T cells in women clearing cervical HPV infection. Study-level information: Donors had HPV16-related CIN3 or worse; 2 had invasive cancer. No precancer developed; the control's incident HPV16 infection cleared within 12 months. Case blood drawn at lesion detection; control blood after infection cleared.

Findings and limits, study-wide: TRBV6-7 abundance was lower in cases than controls (roughly 0.12% versus 0.15%).

The germline V and J ends were trimmed by 6 bases and 4 bases, with 16 bases remaining between them. Looked up from germline, CDR1 is DFQATT and CDR2 is SNEGSKA (reference sequence). The CDR3 runs 13 residues. TCRdb's table, derived via immunoSEQ multiplex PCR, lists solely in-frame clones and lacks some. Its table lists tens of thousands of clones. This receptor was taken from a woman between 18 and 70 years old with a cervical HPV16 infection that either progressed to CIN3+ or cleared (not recorded which). The chain joins TRBV20-1 to TRBJ2-7; D perhaps matches TRBD1 (5 bases). Specimen: blood buffy coat. The CDR3 protein is CSAPQGRLYEQYF. The CDR3 bases that were read are TGCAGTGCCCCTCAGGGAAGGTTGTACGAG.